These 25 T cell receptor beta chains were all obtained from the same sample, sequenced in a study of cytomegalovirus exposure and HLA in healthy donors. It was with 60 Vbeta and 13 Jbeta primers that the PCR ran. Only in-frame clones appear in the TCRdb table, and some are missing; sequencing was by immunoSEQ multiplex PCR. Of roughly 130,000 clones in the sample, 82% were seen once. Sample: PBMCs. Source of these receptors: a boy aged 5-17 years in good health and CMV-seronegative.

The chain couples TRBV6-6 to TRBJ1-3; 7 bases fit TRBD1. The CDR3 loop spans 16 amino acids. With 6 bases clipped from V and 0 bases from J, the junction kept 8 bases outside the gene matches. Germline lookup yields CDR1 MNHNY and CDR2 SVGAGI (reference sequence). The CDR3 bases are TGTGCCAGCAGCTTGGGACAGTTGGGCTCTGGAAACACCATATATTTT. Residues: CASSLGQLGSGNTIYF.

The rearrangement links TRBV11-3 to TRBJ2-1; no firm D call. The CDR3 has 12 residues. Germline CDR1 is SGHNT and CDR2 is YENEEA. V was trimmed by 5 bases and J by 6 bases, leaving 8 bases between them. The CDR3 is CASSPPVNEQFF. CDR3 DNA: TGTGCCAGCAGCCCGCCAGTCAATGAGCAGTTCTTC.

V usage is TRBV2 and J usage is TRBJ1-5, with 9 bases that match TRBD1. The germline V gene has CDR1 SNHLY and CDR2 FYNNEI. The CDR3 is 17 amino acids. Germline trimming cut 6 bases from V and 1 base from J; bases unmatched to any gene: 10. The CDR3 sequence is CASSPDRGTVSNQPQHF. In DNA, the CDR3 is TGTGCCAGCAGCCCGGACAGGGGAACTGTGAGCAATCAGCCCCAGCATTTT.

The V gene is TRBV6-1, the J gene TRBJ1-5, with a tentative D call TRBD1 (5 bases). Germline values: CDR1 MNHNS, CDR2 SASEGT. CDR3 size: 14 residues. Trimming removed 6 bases from V and 2 bases from J, with 11 bases in between. The CDR3 protein is CASSAGRGNQPQHF. The CDR3 bases are TGTGCCAGCAGCGCGGGACGGGGCAATCAGCCCCAGCATTTT.

This sequence joins TRBV4-2 and TRBJ2-7; the match to TRBD2 covers 8 bases. Unmatched junction bases numbered 4, after V lost 0 bases and J lost 0 bases. Germline V lookup: CDR1 LGHNA, CDR2 YNFKEQ. The CDR3 spans 16 residues. The CDR3 is CASSQELAELSYEQYF. In DNA, the CDR3 is TGTGCCAGCAGCCAAGAACTAGCGGAACTCTCCTACGAGCAGTACTTC.

This rearrangement joins TRBV20-1 to TRBJ2-4; D gene uncertain. Germline lookup yields CDR1 DFQATT and CDR2 SNEGSKA (reference sequence). The CDR3 loop spans 10 amino acids. The V end was cut by 8 bases, the J end by 9 bases, with 11 bases between. CDR3 sequence (DNA): TGCAGTCACAGAAAAGGCATTCAGTACTTC. It translates to CSHRKGIQYF.

This clone was counted only a few times. The chain employs TRBV30 and TRBJ2-4, with 12 bases lining up with TRBD2. Germline V lookup: CDR1 GTSNPN, CDR2 SVGIG (reference sequence). The CDR3 has 15 residues. V was pared by 2 bases and J by 8 bases, with 7 bases of the junction left unmatched. The CDR3 sequence: CAWSRLAGEVDIQYF. The CDR3 bases are TGTGCCTGGAGTCGACTAGCGGGAGAAGTGGACATTCAGTACTTC.

This clone was seen only once. The chain is built from TRBV15 and TRBJ2-1, with TRBD2 identical over 7 bases. The V gene's germline CDR1 is LNHNV and CDR2 YYDKDF (reference sequence). CDR3 length: 17 residues. V trimming: 1 base; J trimming: 0 bases; junction bases outside the gene matches: 6. CDR3 in DNA: TGTGCCACCAGCAGAGGCGGCGGGGGTAGCTCCTACAATGAGCAGTTCTTC. Its protein is CATSRGGGGSSYNEQFF. The full variable domain, in which reference TRBV15 and TRBJ2-1 provide the parts outside the CDR3, is DAMVIQNPRYQVTQFGKPVTLSCSQTLNHNVMYWYQQKSSQAPKLLFHYYDKDFNNEADTPDNFQSRRPNTSFCFLDIRSPGLGDTAMYLCATSRGGGGSSYNEQFFGPGTRLTVL.

The chain employs TRBV11-3 and TRBJ2-3; 7 nucleotides agree with TRBD1. V was clipped by 4 bases and J by 4 bases; unmatched bases: 5. Germline V gene sequence: CDR1 SGHNT, CDR2 YENEEA. CDR3 size: 14 residues. The CDR3 region is CASSSRQGADTQYF. The CDR3 coding sequence is TGTGCCAGCAGCTCTCGACAGGGAGCAGATACGCAGTATTTT.

V usage is TRBV30 and J usage is TRBJ2-4, with 9 bases matching TRBD2. The CDR3 is made up of 14 amino acids. Germline assignment: CDR1 GTSNPN and CDR2 SVGIG (reference sequence). J lost 5 bases, V lost 5 bases, and 7 bases had no gene match. The CDR3 bases are TGTGCCTGGGTTAGCGGGACTAGCCAAAACATTCAGTACTTC. Amino acid sequence: CAWVSGTSQNIQYF.

The chain couples TRBV6-5 to TRBJ2-5; D possibly corresponds to TRBD2 (5 bases). The DNA end favors TRBJ2-7, so the J call may be wrong. The CDR3 is made up of 14 amino acids. The germline gives CDR1 MNHEY, CDR2 SVGAGI. The CDR3 sequence is CASSPNGIPYEQYF. For the CDR3, the DNA is TGTGCCAGCAGTCCCAACGGGATACCCTACGAGCAGTACTTC.

The CDR3 DNA reads TGTGCCAGTTCCTACCTCAATAGCAATCAGCCCCAGCATTTT. Translation gives CASSYLNSNQPQHF. The chain couples TRBV19 to TRBJ1-5; D gene ambiguous. The CDR3 covers 14 residues. Germline CDR1 and CDR2: LNHDA and SQIVND (reference sequence). Trimming removed 8 bases at V and 0 bases at J, with 11 bases between. The variable domain in full, with the rest retrieved from reference TRBV19 and TRBJ1-5, is DGGITQSPKYLFRKEGQNVTLSCEQNLNHDAMYWYRQDPGQGLRLIYYSQIVNDFQKGDIAEGYSVSREKKESFPLTVTSAQKNPTAFYLCASSYLNSNQPQHFGDGTRLSIL.

The chain uses TRBV2 and TRBJ2-3; 9 nucleotides line up with TRBD2. CDR1 and CDR2 (germline): SNHLY, FYNNEI. The CDR3 runs 14 residues. Trimming at V came to 5 bases and at J to 4 bases, leaving 4 bases not matched to a gene. CDR3 sequence reads: CASSPRTSADTQYF. In nucleotides, the CDR3 is TGTGCCAGCAGTCCCCGGACTAGCGCAGATACGCAGTATTTT.

The rearrangement links TRBV27 to TRBJ2-2; TRBD2 matches at 10 bases. CDR1 is MNHEY and CDR2 is SMNVEV in the germline V gene (reference sequence). V was pared by 9 bases and J by 5 bases, with 9 bases of the junction left unmatched. The CDR3 has 15 amino acids. CDR3 sequence (DNA): TGTGCCAGTCCACCCGGGACTAGCGAAACCGGGGAGCTGTTTTTT. Its protein is CASPPGTSETGELFF.

This chain connects TRBV7-8 to TRBJ1-1; tentative D call: TRBD1 (6 bases). The V gene lost 5 bases and the J gene lost 11 bases, with 15 bases spanning the gap. CDR3 length: 12 amino acids. CDR1 is SGHVS, CDR2 FQNEAQ, per germline. Written as DNA, the CDR3 is TGTGCCAGCAGCCTCGGGCGGGGGCTGGCTTTCTTT. As protein: CASSLGRGLAFF. The full variable domain, in which reference TRBV7-8 and TRBJ1-1 provide the parts outside the CDR3, is GAGVSQSPRYKVAKRGQDVALRCDPISGHVSLFWYQQALGQGPEFLTYFQNEAQLDKSGLPSDRFFAERPEGSVSTLKIQRTQQEDSAVYLCASSLGRGLAFFGQGTRLTVV.

The J gene is TRBJ2-5, the V gene TRBV7-9; 12 nucleotides match TRBD2. Trimming took 1 base from V and 4 from J; bases not matched to a gene: 1. Germline V lookup: CDR1 SEHNR, CDR2 FQNEAQ (reference sequence). The CDR3 is 15 residues long. As DNA, the CDR3 is TGTGCCAGCAGCTTAGTACTAGCGGGAGGAGAGACCCAGTACTTC. Its translation: CASSLVLAGGETQYF.

This clone has more than one count but fewer than ten. J is TRBJ2-1 and V is TRBV6-5; D is perhaps TRBD2 (6 bases). Per the germline V gene, CDR1 is MNHEY and CDR2 is SVGAGI. The CDR3 is 15 residues long. V lost 7 bases and J 3 bases, leaving 16 bases between the germline ends. The chain's CDR3 is CASTLTWGDYNEQFF. Here the CDR3 DNA reads TGTGCCAGCACCTTAACGTGGGGGGACTACAATGAGCAGTTCTTC.

The chain carries TRBV13 and TRBJ2-1, with D uncertain. Deletions cut 5 bases from V and 10 bases from J, with 18 bases between. Germline lookup yields CDR1 PRHDT and CDR2 FYEKMQ (reference sequence). The CDR3 length is 14 residues. CDR3 sequence reads: CASSPSFRRVEQFF. Written as DNA, the CDR3 is TGTGCCAGCAGCCCGAGCTTCCGACGGGTAGAGCAGTTCTTC.

The rearrangement links TRBV5-4 to TRBJ2-7; D remains ambiguous. The CDR3 contains 12 residues. The V end lost 4 bases, the J end lost 12 bases, and 17 bases lay between the germline ends. Germline assignment: CDR1 SGHNT and CDR2 YYREEE (reference sequence). The CDR3 sequence: CASSPRWKGPYF. Here the CDR3 DNA reads TGTGCCAGCAGCCCTAGGTGGAAAGGTCCGTACTTC.

V is TRBV13 and J is TRBJ2-7; D is ambiguous. Germline V gene data show CDR1 as PRHDT and CDR2 as FYEKMQ (reference sequence). The V end lost 0 bases, the J end lost 7 bases, and 13 bases lay between the germline ends. The CDR3 has 14 residues. The CDR3 DNA reads TGTGCCAGCAGCTTAGGGCCCCCCGGGTCGGAGCAGTACTTC. Translating gives CASSLGPPGSEQYF.

This clone was detected only a few times. The chain has TRBV7-9 and TRBJ2-1, with TRBD2 matching 8 bases. This CDR3 spans 19 amino acids. V dropped 5 bases and J dropped 3; count of bases not matched to a gene: 18. CDR1 is SEHNR, CDR2 FQNEAQ, per germline (reference sequence). The CDR3 reads CASSPNPTMTSVIYNEQFF. DNA for the CDR3: TGTGCCAGCAGCCCCAACCCCACTATGACTAGCGTAATCTACAATGAGCAGTTCTTC. Full variable domain (remainder filled in from reference TRBV7-9 and TRBJ2-1): DTGVSQNPRHKITKRGQNVTFRCDPISEHNRLYWYRQTLGQGPEFLTYFQNEAQLEKSRLLSDRFSAERPKGSFSTLEIQRTEQGDSAMYLCASSPNPTMTSVIYNEQFFGPGTRLTVL.

This clone was detected once. V gene TRBV5-7 combines with J gene TRBJ2-1; TRBD1 matches at 9 bases. TRBV5-7 is flagged as an ORF with uncertain function. The CDR3 loop spans 15 amino acids. With 4 bases clipped from V and 9 bases from J, the junction kept 11 bases outside the gene matches. The CDR3 DNA reads TGTGCCAGCAGCCGGCGACGGGACAGGGTTCTTGAGCAGTTCTTC. The encoded protein is CASSRRRDRVLEQFF.

The rearrangement joins TRBV6-5 to TRBJ2-3; perhaps TRBD2 as D (7 bases). The CDR3 is made up of 16 amino acids. The germline gives CDR1 MNHEY, CDR2 SVGAGI. V was cut by 4 bases and J by 2 bases, with 16 bases left in between. The CDR3 here is CASSSPGRGNTDTQYF. Here the CDR3 DNA reads TGTGCCAGCAGTTCCCCGGGGAGGGGGAACACAGATACGCAGTATTTT.

This chain links TRBV19 with TRBJ1-5; perhaps TRBD1 as D (5 bases). The CDR3 consists of 15 residues. Trimming left V 5 bases short and J 11 bases short, with 22 bases between. Germline assignment: CDR1 LNHDA and CDR2 SQIVND (reference sequence). The CDR3 spells CASSRGGGSAAAQHF. The CDR3 nucleotides are TGTGCCAGTAGTCGGGGGGGAGGGTCGGCCGCGGCCCAGCATTTT.

The count of this clone is one. The rearrangement uses TRBV7-9 and TRBJ1-2, with D unclear. Germline loops: CDR1 SEHNR, CDR2 FQNEAQ (reference sequence). Trimming took 0 bases from V and 8 from J, leaving 16 bases between them. This CDR3 has 15 amino acids. CDR3 sequence reads: CASSLALSEGYGYTF. The CDR3 DNA sequence: TGTGCCAGCAGCTTAGCTTTGTCGGAGGGATACGGCTACACCTTC.